This is a list of T cell receptor beta chains from one sample in a study of a mutant IDH1 vaccine in newly diagnosed glioma. Produced via immunoSEQ multiplex PCR; TCRdb's table is partial and in-frame only. The sample includes about 69,000 clones, 80% to 90% of them seen just once. Source: PBMCs, taken from a glioma patient treated with radiotherapy, temozolomide or both. These receptors all come from a man aged 25-45 years with glioma. Each CDR3 is given with its conserved first and last residue. A D gene is named only where the DNA matches it firmly. The listing skips clone size in some rows; elsewhere it reads once, few, many or a size class.

>TRBJ1-2|NA|NA|TRBV28
TGTGCCAGCAGTGAGGGCAGAGAAAACAATGGCTACACCTTC
CASSEGRENNGYTF
>TRBJ1-6|NA|NA|TRBV6-5
TGTGCCAGCAGTTACTCCCCTCCGCAGTTTAATTCACCCCTCCACTTT
CASSYSPPQFNSPLHF
>TRBJ2-7|NA|TRBD1|TRBV7-9
TGTGCCAGCAGCCCCAGGGGACAGAGCTCCTACGAGCAGTACTTC
CASSPRGQSSYEQYF
>TRBJ1-1|NA|NA|TRBV5-4
TGTGCCAGCAGCTTGGACAGGGACACTGAAGCTTTCTTT
CASSLDRDTEAFF
>TRBJ1-5|NA|NA|TRBV18
TGTGCCAGCTCACGGCTTTTGGAGGAAGGCAATCAGCCCCAGCATTTT
CASSRLLEEGNQPQHF
>TRBJ1-4|once|NA|TRBV28
TGTGCCAGCAGTCCCAGGGGACGGCCTAATGAAAAACTGTTTTTT
CASSPRGRPNEKLFF
>TRBJ2-6|once|NA|TRBV7-2
TGTGCCAGCAGCTTAGCCTCCTCTGGGGCCAACGTCCTGACTTTC
CASSLASSGANVLTF
>TRBJ2-1|NA|TRBD2|TRBV5-1
TGCGCCAGCAGCTTGGCATTTAGCGGGGGAAACAATGAGCAGTTCTTC
CASSLAFSGGNNEQFF
>TRBJ2-2|NA|TRBD1|TRBV11-3
TGTGCCAGCAGCTTAGACGCGGACAGGGCAGCCGGGGAGCTGTTTTTT
CASSLDADRAAGELFF
>TRBJ2-5|NA|NA|TRBV4-2
TGTGCCAGCAGCCAAGCTGTTAGGACAGAAGAGACCCAGTACTTC
CASSQAVRTEETQYF
>TRBJ1-5|NA|NA|TRBV29-1
TGCAGCGTTCGGGCTGGCAGGGAGCAGCCCCAGCATTTT
CSVRAGREQPQHF
>TRBJ1-1|NA|TRBD1|TRBV7-4
TGTGCCAGCAGCTTACACAGGGGCCAGTTGCCAACCTTACCGAACACTGAAGCTTTCTTT
CASSLHRGQLPTLPNTEAFF
>TRBJ2-1|NA|NA|TRBV11-2
TGTGCCAGCAGCTTTACTAGGGGGAGCTCCTACAATGAGCAGTTCTTC
CASSFTRGSSYNEQFF
>TRBJ1-2|NA|TRBD1|TRBV28
TGTGCCAGCAGTGAAACAGGGGGCGGCCCCAACTATGGCTACACCTTC
CASSETGGGPNYGYTF
>TRBJ2-7|NA|NA|TRBV13
TGTGCCAGCAGCTTAGGACGTGGGGGCATCTCCTACGAGCAGTACTTC
CASSLGRGGISYEQYF
>TRBJ2-7|NA|TRBD2|TRBV6-1
TGTGCCAGCAGTGTAGAGCGGGGGGCCTACGAGCAGTACTTC
CASSVERGAYEQYF
>TRBJ1-6|NA|TRBD1|TRBV6-1
TGTGCCAGCTGGGTCGACAGGGGCAATTCACCCCTCCACTTT
CASWVDRGNSPLHF
>TRBJ2-5|NA|TRBD1|TRBV7-2
TGTGCCAGCAGCCCTTACAGGGGGCAGAGGGAGACCCAGTACTTC
CASSPYRGQRETQYF
>TRBJ2-5|NA|TRBD2|TRBV5-1
TGCGCCAGCAGCTTTGGGACTAGCGGGGCCGGGACCCAGTACTTC
CASSFGTSGAGTQYF
>TRBJ2-1|NA|NA|TRBV14
TGTGCCAGCAGCCAACCCTCAGGGGTTGAGCAGTTCTTC
CASSQPSGVEQFF
>TRBJ2-6|NA|NA|TRBV6-6
TGTGCCAGCAGCCAGCGAACAGGCGGTGGGGCCAACGTCCTGACTTTC
CASSQRTGGGANVLTF
>TRBJ1-5|NA|NA|TRBV2
TGTGCCAGCATGCGGGCTAGCAATCAGCCCCAGCATTTT
CASMRASNQPQHF
>TRBJ2-4|NA|NA|TRBV13
TGTGCCAGCAGCGACCGGACGGTTTCGAAAAACATTCAGTACTTC
CASSDRTVSKNIQYF
>TRBJ2-2|NA|NA|TRBV6-5
TGTGCCAGCAGTTACTCTCCCACCGGGGAGCTGTTTTTT
CASSYSPTGELFF
>TRBJ2-2|NA|TRBD1|TRBV13
TGTGCCAGCCGGGACAGGGTCGAGGCCGGGGAGCTGTTTTTT
CASRDRVEAGELFF
>TRBJ1-2|NA|NA|TRBV18
TGTGCCAGCTCACCACCGGGGACCAACTATGGCTACACCTTC
CASSPPGTNYGYTF
>TRBJ1-2|NA|TRBD1|TRBV29-1
TGCAGCTTCACCGGGACAGGGGGCTTCGGCTACACCTTC
CSFTGTGGFGYTF
>TRBJ2-2|NA|NA|TRBV5-6
TGTGCCAGCAGCTTGGGTACGGAGCCGTTTTTT
CASSLGTEPFF
>TRBJ2-4|NA|TRBD1|TRBV5-1
TGCGCCAGCAGCCCGGGACAGCAGCTAGCCAAAAACATTCAGTACTTC
CASSPGQQLAKNIQYF
>TRBJ2-4|NA|NA|TRBV5-4
TGTGCCAGCAGCTTGGAAGAAGGGGGGCCAAGCATTCAGTACTTC
CASSLEEGGPSIQYF
>TRBJ1-3|NA|NA|TRBV6-5
TGTGCCAGCAGCTCCCCCTTACGAAACACCATATATTTT
CASSSPLRNTIYF
>TRBJ1-1|few|NA|TRBV12-5
TGTGCTAGTGGTTTGGCGGCCGGCGGTGTAGCTTTCTTT
CASGLAAGGVAFF
>TRBJ2-7|once|NA|TRBV6-5
TGTGCCAGCAGTTACTCGTCCCGCTCCTACGAGCAGTACTTC
CASSYSSRSYEQYF